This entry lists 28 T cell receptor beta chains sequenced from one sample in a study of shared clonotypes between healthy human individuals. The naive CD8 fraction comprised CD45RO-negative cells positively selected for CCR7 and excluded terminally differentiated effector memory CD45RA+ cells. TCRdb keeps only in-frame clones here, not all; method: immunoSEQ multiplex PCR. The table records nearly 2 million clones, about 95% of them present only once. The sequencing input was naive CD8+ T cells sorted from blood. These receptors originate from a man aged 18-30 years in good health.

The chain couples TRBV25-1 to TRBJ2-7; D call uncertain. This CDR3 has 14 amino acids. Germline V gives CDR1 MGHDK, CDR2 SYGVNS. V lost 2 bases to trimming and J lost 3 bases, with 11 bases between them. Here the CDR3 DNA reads TGTGCCAGCAGTGAAAGCCCCTTTATCTACGAGCAGTACTTC. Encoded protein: CASSESPFIYEQYF.

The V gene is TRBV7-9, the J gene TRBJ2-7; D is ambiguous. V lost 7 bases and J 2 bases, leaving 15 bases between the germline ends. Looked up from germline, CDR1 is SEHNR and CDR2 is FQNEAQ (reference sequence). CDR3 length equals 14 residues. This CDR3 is CASTGETEAYEQYF. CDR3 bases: TGTGCCAGCACGGGCGAGACCGAGGCCTACGAGCAGTACTTC. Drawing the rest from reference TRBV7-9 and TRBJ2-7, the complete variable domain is DTGVSQNPRHKITKRGQNVTFRCDPISEHNRLYWYRQTLGQGPEFLTYFQNEAQLEKSRLLSDRFSAERPKGSFSTLEIQRTEQGDSAMYLCASTGETEAYEQYFGPGTRLTVT.

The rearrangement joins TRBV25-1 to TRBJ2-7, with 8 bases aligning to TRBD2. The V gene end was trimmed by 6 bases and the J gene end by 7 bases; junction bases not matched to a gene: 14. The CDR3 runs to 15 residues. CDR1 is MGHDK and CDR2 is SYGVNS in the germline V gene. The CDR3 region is CASSPFRGGAVEQYF. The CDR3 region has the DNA TGTGCCAGCAGCCCTTTTCGGGGGGGGGCCGTAGAGCAGTACTTC.

The CDR3 nucleotides are TGTGCCAGCAGTTACGTTCGGGAATATCAGCCCCAGCATTTT. It translates to CASSYVREYQPQHF. The V call is TRBV6-6, the J call TRBJ1-5; D unclear. The CDR3 contains 14 residues. Germline CDR1 reads MNHNY; CDR2 reads SVGAGI (reference sequence). V gave up 2 bases and J gave up 5 bases, with 10 bases separating them.

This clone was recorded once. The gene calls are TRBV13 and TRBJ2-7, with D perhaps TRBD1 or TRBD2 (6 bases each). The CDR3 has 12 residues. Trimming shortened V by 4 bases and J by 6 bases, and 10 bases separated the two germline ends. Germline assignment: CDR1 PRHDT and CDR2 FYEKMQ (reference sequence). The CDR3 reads CASSSEGGEQYF. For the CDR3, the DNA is TGTGCCAGCAGCTCAGAGGGGGGCGAGCAGTACTTC.

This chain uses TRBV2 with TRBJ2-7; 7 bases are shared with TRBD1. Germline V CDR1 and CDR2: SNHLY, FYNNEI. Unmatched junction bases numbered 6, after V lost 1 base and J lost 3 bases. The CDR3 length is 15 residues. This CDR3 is CASSEDSGQIYEQYF. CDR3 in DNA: TGTGCCAGCAGTGAAGACTCGGGACAGATCTACGAGCAGTACTTC. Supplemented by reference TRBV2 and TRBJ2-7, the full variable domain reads EPEVTQTPSHQVTQMGQEVILRCVPISNHLYFYWYRQILGQKVEFLVSFYNNEISEKSEIFDDQFSVERPDGSNFTLKIRSTKLEDSAMYFCASSEDSGQIYEQYFGPGTRLTVT.

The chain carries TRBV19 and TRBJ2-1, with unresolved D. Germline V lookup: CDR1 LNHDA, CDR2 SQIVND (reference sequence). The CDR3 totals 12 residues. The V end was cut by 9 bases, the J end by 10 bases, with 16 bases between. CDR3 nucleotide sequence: TGTGCCAGCGCTTCCCGGGCCTTAGAGCAGTTCTTC. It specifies CASASRALEQFF.

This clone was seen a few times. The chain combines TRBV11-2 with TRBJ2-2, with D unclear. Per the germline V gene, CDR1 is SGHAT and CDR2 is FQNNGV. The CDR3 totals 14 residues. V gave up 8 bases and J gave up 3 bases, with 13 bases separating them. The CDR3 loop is CASEIYADTGELFF. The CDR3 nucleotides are TGTGCCAGCGAAATTTACGCGGACACCGGGGAGCTGTTTTTT.

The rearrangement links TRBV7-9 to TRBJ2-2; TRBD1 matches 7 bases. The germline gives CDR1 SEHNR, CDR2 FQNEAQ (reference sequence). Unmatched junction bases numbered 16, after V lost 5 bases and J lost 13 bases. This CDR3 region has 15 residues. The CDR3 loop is CASSPHSGTEVWLFF. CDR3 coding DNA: TGTGCCAGCAGCCCCCATTCCGGGACAGAGGTTTGGCTGTTTTTT.

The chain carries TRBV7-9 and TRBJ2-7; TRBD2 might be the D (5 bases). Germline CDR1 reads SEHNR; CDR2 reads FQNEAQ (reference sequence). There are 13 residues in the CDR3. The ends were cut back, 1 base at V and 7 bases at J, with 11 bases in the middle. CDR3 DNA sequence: TGTGCCAGCAGCTTAGTGGGAGATGGGGAGCAGTACTTC. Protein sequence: CASSLVGDGEQYF. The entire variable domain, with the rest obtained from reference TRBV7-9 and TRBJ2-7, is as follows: DTGVSQNPRHKITKRGQNVTFRCDPISEHNRLYWYRQTLGQGPEFLTYFQNEAQLEKSRLLSDRFSAERPKGSFSTLEIQRTEQGDSAMYLCASSLVGDGEQYFGPGTRLTVT.

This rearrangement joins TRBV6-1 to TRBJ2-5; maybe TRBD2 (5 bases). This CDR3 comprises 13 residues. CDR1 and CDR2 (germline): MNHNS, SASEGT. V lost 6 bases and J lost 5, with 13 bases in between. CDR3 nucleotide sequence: TGTGCCAGCAGCCCTGGACTCGGGGAGACCCAGTACTTC. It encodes CASSPGLGETQYF.

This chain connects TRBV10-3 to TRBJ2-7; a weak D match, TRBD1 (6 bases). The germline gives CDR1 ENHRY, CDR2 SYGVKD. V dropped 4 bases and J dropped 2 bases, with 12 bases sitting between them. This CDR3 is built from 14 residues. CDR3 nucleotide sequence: TGTGCCATCAGTGCGTTCGAGGGGGCCTACGAGCAGTACTTC. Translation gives CAISAFEGAYEQYF.

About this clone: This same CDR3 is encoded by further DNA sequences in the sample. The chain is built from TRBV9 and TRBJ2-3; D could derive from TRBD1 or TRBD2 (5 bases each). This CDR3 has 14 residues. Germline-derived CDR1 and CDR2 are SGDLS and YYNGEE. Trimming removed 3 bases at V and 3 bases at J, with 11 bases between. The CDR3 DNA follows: TGTGCCAGCAGCGCAGAGGGGTCGACAGATACGCAGTATTTT. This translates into CASSAEGSTDTQYF.

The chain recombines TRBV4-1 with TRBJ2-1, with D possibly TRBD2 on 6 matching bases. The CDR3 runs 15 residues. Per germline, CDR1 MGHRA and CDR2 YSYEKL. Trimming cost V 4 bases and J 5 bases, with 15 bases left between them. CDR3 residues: CASSRTPGANNEQFF. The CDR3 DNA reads TGCGCCAGCAGCCGCACGCCGGGAGCGAACAATGAGCAGTTCTTC.

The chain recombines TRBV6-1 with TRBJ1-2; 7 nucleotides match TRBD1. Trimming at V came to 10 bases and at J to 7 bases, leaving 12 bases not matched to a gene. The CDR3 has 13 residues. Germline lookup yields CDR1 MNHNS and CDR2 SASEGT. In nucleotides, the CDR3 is TGTGCCAACGAGGGACAGAATGTTGCTGGCTACACCTTC. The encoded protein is CANEGQNVAGYTF.

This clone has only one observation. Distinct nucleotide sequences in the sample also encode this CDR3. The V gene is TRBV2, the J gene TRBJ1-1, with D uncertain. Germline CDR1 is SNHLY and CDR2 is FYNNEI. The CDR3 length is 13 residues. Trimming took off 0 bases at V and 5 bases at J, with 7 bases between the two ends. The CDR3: CASSEAGGTEAFF. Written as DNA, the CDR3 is TGTGCCAGCAGTGAAGCGGGAGGGACTGAAGCTTTCTTT.

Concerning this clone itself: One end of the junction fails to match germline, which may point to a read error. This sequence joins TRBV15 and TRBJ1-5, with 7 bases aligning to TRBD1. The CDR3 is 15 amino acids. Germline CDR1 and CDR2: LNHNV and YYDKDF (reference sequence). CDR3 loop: CATSGDTGDHQPQHF. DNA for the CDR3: TGTGCCACCAGCGGAGATACAGGGGATCATCAGCCCCAGCATTTT.

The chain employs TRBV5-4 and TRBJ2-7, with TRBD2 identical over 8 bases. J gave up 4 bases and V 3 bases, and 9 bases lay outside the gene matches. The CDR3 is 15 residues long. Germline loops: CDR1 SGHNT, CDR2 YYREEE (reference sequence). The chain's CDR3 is CASSSLVAGKYEQYF. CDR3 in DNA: TGTGCCAGCAGCTCTCTGGTAGCGGGGAAGTACGAGCAGTACTTC.

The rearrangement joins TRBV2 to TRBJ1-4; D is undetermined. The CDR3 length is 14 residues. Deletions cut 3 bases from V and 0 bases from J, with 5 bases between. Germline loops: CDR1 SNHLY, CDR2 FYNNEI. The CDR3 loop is CASSDSSTNEKLFF. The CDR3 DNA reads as TGTGCCAGCAGTGACAGTTCAACTAATGAAAAACTGTTTTTT.

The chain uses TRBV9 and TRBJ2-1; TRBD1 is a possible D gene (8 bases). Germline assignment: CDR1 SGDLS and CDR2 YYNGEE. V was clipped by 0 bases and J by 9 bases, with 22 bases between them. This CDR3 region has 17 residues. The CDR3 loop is CASSVVAGGSSGCEQFF. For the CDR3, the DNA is TGTGCCAGCAGCGTAGTGGCAGGGGGCAGTAGCGGGTGTGAGCAGTTCTTC.

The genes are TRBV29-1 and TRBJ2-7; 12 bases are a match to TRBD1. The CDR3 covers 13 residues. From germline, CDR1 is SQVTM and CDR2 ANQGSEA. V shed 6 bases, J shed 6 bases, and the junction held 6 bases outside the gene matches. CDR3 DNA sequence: TGCAGCGTAGCGGGACAGGGGGCACCCGAGCAGTACTTC. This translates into CSVAGQGAPEQYF.

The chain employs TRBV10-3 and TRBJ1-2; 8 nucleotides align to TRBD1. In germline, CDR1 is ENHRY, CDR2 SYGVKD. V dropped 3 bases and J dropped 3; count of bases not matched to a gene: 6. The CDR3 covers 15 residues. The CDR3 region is CAISEGQGAYYGYTF. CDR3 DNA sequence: TGTGCCATCAGTGAAGGTCAGGGGGCGTACTATGGCTACACCTTC.

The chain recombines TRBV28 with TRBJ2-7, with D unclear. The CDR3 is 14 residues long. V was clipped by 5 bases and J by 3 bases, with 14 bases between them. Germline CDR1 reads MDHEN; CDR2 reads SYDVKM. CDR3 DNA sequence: TGTGCCAGCAGTCCCAGGCCAGTCGACTACGAGCAGTACTTC. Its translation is CASSPRPVDYEQYF.

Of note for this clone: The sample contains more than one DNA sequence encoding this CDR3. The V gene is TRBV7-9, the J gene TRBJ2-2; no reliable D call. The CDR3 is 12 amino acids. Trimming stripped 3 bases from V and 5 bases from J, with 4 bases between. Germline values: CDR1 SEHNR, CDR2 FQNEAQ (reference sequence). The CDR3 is CASSLGTGELFF. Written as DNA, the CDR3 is TGTGCCAGCAGCTTGGGGACCGGGGAGCTGTTTTTT. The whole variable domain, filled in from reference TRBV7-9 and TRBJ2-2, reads DTGVSQNPRHKITKRGQNVTFRCDPISEHNRLYWYRQTLGQGPEFLTYFQNEAQLEKSRLLSDRFSAERPKGSFSTLEIQRTEQGDSAMYLCASSLGTGELFFGEGSRLTVL.

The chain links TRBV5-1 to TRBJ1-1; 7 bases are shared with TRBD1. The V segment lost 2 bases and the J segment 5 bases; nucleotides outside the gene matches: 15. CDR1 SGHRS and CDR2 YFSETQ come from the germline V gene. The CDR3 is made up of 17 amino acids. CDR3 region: CASSLQGLGLGETEAFF. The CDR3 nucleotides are TGCGCCAGCAGCTTACAGGGGCTGGGATTGGGAGAAACTGAAGCTTTCTTT. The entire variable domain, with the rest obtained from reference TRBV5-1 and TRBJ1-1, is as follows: KAGVTQTPRYLIKTRGQQVTLSCSPISGHRSVSWYQQTPGQGLQFLFEYFSETQRNKGNFPGRFSGRQFSNSRSEMNVSTLELGDSALYLCASSLQGLGLGETEAFFGQGTRLTVV.

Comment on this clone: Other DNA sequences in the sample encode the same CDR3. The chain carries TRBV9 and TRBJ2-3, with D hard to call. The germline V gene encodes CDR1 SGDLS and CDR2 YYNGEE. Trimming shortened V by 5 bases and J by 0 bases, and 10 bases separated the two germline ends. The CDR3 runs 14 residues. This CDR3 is CASRGASSTDTQYF. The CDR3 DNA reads TGTGCCAGCAGAGGAGCGTCTAGCACAGATACGCAGTATTTT.

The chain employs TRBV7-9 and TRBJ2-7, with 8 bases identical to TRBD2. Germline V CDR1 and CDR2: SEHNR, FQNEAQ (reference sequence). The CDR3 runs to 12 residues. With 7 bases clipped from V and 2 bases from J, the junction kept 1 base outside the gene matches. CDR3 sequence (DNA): TGTGCCAGCACCGGGAGGGCCTACGAGCAGTACTTC. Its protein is CASTGRAYEQYF.

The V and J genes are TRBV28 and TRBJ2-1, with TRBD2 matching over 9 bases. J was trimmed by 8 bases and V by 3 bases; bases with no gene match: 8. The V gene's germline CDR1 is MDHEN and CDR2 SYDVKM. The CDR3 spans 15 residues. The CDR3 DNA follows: TGTGCCAGCAGTTTCTTCGCGGGGGGGCCGTATGAGCAGTTCTTC. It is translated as CASSFFAGGPYEQFF.